These T cell receptor beta chains were read from a single sample in a study of cytomegalovirus exposure and HLA in healthy donors. Assay used: immunoSEQ multiplex PCR; TCRdb lists only in-frame clones, some missing. The profile shows about 100,000 clones, roughly four fifths of them singletons. The sample consisted of PBMCs. These receptors came from a man between 45 and 60 years old in good health and CMV-seronegative. Each CDR3 is given with its conserved first and last residue. D genes are given only for firm matches. The size field is filled for only some rows; it gives once, few, many or a size class.

TRBV7-8	TRBD2	TRBJ2-1	.	CASSLRLAAYNEQFF	TGTGCCAGCAGCTTAAGGCTAGCGGCCTACAATGAGCAGTTCTTC
TRBV11-2	.	TRBJ2-7	.	CASSLEKEQYF	TGTGCCAGCAGCTTGGAGAAGGAGCAGTACTTC
TRBV19	.	TRBJ1-1	few	CASSPSNTEAFF	TGTGCCAGTAGTCCATCGAACACTGAAGCTTTCTTT
TRBV7-2	.	TRBJ2-3	.	CASCARLSTDTQYF	TGTGCCAGCTGCGCCCGCTTGAGCACAGATACGCAGTATTTT
TRBV28	.	TRBJ1-4	.	CASRGGNEKLFF	TGTGCCAGCAGAGGGGGTAATGAAAAACTGTTTTTT
TRBV19	.	TRBJ1-6	.	CASSILGGTLHF	TGTGCCAGTAGTATACTCGGGGGAACCCTCCACTTT
TRBV27	TRBD1	TRBJ1-1	.	CASYAAGGVNTEAFF	TGTGCCAGCTATGCCGCAGGGGGCGTGAACACTGAAGCTTTCTTT
TRBV28	.	TRBJ1-5	few	CASRLRLSNQPQHF	TGTGCCAGCCGACTCCGTCTTAGCAATCAGCCCCAGCATTTT
TRBV6-5	.	TRBJ2-4	.	CASSPGSLAKNIQYF	TGTGCCAGCAGCCCCGGGAGCTTAGCCAAAAACATTCAGTACTTC
TRBV19	.	TRBJ1-4	.	CASSSGTLREKLFF	TGTGCCAGTAGTAGCGGGACTTTAAGGGAAAAACTGTTTTTT
TRBV7-2	TRBD2	TRBJ2-1	.	CASSGEGRTSIDEQFF	TGTGCCAGCAGCGGGGAAGGTCGGACTAGCATCGATGAGCAGTTCTTC